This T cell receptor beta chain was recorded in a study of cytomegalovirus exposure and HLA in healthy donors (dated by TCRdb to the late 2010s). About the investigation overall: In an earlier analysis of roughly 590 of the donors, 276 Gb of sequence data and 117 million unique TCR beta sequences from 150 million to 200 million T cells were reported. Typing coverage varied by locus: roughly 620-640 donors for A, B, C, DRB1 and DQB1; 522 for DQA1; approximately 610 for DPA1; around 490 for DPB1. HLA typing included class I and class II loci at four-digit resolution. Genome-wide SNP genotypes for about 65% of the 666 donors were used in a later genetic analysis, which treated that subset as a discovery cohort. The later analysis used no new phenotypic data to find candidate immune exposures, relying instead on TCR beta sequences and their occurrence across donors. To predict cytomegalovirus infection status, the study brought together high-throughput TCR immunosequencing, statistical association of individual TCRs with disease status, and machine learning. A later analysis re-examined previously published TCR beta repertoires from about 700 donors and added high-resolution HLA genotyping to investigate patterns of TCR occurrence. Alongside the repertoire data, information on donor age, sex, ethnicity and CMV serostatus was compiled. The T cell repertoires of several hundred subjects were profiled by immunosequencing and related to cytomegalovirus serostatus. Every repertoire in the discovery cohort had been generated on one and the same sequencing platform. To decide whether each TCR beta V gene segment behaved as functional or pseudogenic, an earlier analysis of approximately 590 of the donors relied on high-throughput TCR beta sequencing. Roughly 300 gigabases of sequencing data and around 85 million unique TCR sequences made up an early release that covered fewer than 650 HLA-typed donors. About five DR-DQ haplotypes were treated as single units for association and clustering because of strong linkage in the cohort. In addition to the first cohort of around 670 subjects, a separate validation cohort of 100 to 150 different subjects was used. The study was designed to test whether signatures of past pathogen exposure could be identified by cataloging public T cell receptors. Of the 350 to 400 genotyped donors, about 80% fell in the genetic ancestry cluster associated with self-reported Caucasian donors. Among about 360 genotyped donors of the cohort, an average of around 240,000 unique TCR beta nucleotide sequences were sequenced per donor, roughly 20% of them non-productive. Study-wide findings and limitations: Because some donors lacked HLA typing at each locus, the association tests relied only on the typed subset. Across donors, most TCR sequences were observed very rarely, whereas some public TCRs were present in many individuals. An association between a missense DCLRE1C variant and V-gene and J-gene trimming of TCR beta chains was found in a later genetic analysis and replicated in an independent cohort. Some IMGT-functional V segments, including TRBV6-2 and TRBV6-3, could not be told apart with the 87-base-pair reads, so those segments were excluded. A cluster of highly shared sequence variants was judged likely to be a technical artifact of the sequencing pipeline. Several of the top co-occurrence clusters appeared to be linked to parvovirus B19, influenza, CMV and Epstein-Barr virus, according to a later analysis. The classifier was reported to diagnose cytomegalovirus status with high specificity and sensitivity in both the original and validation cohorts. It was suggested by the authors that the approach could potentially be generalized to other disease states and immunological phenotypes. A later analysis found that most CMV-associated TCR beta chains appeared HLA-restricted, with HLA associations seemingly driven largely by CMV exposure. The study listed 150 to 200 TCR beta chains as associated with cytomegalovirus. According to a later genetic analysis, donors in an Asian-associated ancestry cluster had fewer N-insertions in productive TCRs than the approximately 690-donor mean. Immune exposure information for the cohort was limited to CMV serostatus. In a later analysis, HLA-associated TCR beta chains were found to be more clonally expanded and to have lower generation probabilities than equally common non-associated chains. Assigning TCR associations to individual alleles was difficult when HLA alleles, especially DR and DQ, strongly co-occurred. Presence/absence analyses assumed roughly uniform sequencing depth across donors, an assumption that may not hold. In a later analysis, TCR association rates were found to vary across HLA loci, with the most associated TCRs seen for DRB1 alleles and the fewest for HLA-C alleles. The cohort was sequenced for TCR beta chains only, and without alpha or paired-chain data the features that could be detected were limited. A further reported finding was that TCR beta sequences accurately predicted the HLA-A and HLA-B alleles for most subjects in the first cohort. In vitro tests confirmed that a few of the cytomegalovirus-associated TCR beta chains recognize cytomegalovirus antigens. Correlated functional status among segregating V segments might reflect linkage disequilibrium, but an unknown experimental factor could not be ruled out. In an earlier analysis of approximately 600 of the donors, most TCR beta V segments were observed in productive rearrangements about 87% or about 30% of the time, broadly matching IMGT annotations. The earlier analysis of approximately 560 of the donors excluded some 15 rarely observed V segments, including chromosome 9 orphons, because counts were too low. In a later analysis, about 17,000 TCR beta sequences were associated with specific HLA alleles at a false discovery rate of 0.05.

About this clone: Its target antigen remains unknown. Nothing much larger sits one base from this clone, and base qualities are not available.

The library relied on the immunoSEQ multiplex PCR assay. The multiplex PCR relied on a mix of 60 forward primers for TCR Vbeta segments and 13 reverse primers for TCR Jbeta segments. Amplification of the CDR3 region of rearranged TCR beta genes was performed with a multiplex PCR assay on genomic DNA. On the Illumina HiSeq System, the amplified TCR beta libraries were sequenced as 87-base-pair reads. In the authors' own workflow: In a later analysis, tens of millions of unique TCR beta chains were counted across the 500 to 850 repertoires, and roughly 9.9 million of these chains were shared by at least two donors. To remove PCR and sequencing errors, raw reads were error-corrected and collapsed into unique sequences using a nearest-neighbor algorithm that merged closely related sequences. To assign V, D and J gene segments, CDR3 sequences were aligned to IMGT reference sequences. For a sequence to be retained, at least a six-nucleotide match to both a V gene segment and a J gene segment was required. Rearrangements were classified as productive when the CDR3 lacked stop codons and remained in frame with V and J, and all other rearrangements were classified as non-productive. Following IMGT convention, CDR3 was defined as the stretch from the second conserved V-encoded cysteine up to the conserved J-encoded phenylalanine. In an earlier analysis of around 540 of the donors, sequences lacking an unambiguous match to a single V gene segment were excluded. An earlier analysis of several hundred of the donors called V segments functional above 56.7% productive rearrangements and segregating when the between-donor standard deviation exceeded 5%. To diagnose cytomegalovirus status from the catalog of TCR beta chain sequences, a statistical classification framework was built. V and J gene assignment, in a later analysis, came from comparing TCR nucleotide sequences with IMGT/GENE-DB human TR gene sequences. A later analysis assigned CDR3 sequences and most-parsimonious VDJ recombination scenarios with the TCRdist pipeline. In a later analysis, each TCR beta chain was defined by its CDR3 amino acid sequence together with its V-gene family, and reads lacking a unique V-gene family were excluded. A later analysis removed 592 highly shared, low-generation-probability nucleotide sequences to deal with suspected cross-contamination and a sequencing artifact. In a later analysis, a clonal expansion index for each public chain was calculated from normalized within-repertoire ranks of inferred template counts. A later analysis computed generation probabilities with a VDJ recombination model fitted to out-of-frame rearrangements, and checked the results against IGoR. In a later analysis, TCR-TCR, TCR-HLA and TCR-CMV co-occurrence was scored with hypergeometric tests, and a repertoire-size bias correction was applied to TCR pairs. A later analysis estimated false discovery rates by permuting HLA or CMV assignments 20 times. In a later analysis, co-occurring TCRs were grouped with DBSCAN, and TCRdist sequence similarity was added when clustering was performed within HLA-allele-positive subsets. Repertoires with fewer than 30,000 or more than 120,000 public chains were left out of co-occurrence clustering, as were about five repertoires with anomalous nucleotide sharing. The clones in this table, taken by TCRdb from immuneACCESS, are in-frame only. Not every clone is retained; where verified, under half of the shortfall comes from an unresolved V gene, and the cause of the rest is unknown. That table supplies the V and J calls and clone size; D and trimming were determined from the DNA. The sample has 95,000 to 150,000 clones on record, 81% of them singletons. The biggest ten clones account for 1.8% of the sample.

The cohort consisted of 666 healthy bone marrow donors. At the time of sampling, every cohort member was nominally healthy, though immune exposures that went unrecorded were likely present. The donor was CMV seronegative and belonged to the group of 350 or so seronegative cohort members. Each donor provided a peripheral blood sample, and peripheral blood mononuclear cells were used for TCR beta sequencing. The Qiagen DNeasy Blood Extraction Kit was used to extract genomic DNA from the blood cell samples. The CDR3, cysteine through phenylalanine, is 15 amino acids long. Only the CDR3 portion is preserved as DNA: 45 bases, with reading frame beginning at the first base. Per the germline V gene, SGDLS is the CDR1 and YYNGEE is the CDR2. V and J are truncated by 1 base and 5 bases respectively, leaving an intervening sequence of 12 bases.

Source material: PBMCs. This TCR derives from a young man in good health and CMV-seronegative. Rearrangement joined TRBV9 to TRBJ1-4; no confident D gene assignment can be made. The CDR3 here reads CASSVSGNTNEKLFF. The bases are TGTGCCAGCAGCGTATCCGGGAATACCAATGAAAAACTGTTTTTT.